This paragraph covers one T cell receptor beta chain sequence. The antigen is not known. The junction and the germline gene differ at one end; a read error may be behind it. The CDR3 regions of TCR beta were amplified from RNA transcripts. First-round RT-PCR of the TCR CDR3 relied on the HTBI primer set. In TCRdb, the multiplex PCR reads were re-called with MiXCR into one record per CDR3 protein. The data contain hundreds of thousands of distinct CDR3 sequences, 14% of them singletons. Calling Graves' hyperthyroidism stable meant ophthalmopathy did not progress within 18 months. Uncontrolled infection, other autoimmune disease, pregnancy or lactation barred patients from enrollment. From more than 9.5 ml of fresh peripheral blood, PBMCs were isolated. This record comes from a study of T cells in Graves' hyperthyroidism and ophthalmopathy. The study, taken as a whole, reports: With a median lead of 6.5 months before onset, the model predicted ophthalmopathy.

CDR3 length equals 14 residues. CDR1 and CDR2 from the germline V gene are MDHEN and SYDVKM. This TCR derives from a woman in her thirties or forties with Graves' hyperthyroidism. Input material: blood. The V call is TRBV28, the J call TRBJ1-6; D is perhaps TRBD1 (6 bases). The CDR3 DNA sequence: TGTGCCACCAGTGGAGGACAGACTAATTCACCCCTCCACTTT. This gives the protein CATSGGQTNSPLHF.